This record looks at one T cell receptor (beta chain) sequence and its context. This record comes from a study of shared clonotypes between healthy human individuals. Sequenced by immunoSEQ multiplex PCR; TCRdb stores in-frame clones only, minus some. The sample holds about 2,500,000 clones, more than 80% seen once. This CDR3 comprises 14 residues. Germline CDR1 SGDLS, CDR2 YYNGEE. The V and J ends lost 3 bases and 0 bases respectively, with 8 bases between them. The study drew its donors from healthy HIV-negative adults without recent acute infections or vaccinations. Investigators divided CD4+ cells into CD45RA+ naive and CD45RA-negative memory subsets.

This chain links TRBV9 with TRBJ2-3; no clear D. The sequence derives from a man between 18 and 29 years old in good health. Sample: naive CD4+ T cells sorted from blood. The subset denotes: CD45RA+ positively selected. The CDR3 loop is CASSDGTSTDTQYF. As DNA, the CDR3 is TGTGCCAGCAGCGACGGAACTAGCACAGATACGCAGTATTTT.